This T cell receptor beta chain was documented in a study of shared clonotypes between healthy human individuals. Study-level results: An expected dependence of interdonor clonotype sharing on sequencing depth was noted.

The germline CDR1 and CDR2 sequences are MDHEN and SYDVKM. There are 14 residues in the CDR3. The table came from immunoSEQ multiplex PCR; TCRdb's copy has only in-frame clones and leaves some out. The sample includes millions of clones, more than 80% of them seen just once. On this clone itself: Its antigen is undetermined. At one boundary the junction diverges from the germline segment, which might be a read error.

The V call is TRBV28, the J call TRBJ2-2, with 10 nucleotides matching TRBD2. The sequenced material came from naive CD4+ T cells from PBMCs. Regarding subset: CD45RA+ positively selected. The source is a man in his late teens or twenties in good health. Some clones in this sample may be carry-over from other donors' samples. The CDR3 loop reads CTSSSGRTTGELFF. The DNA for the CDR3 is TGTACCAGCAGTAGCGGGAGGACCACCGGGGAGCTGTTTTTT.